A selection of T cell receptor beta chains follows, all from one sample in a study of blood T cells in healthy people across ages. TCRdb fed the 5' RACE reads into MiXCR, producing one record per CDR3 protein. The sample includes about 1,400,000 distinct CDR3 sequences, 59% of them seen just once. Specimen: blood. These receptors were collected from a man between 18 and 35 years old in good health. Each CDR3 is given with its conserved first and last residue. D genes are given only for firm matches. Clone size, where shown, is once, few, many, or a class for clones that have expanded.

clone size | D gene | J gene | V gene | CDR3 protein | CDR3 DNA
. | . | TRBJ1-1 | TRBV29-1 | CSVIEGTEAFF | TGCAGCGTTATCGAAGGCACTGAAGCTTTCTTT
. | . | TRBJ2-7 | TRBV10-2 | CASSDGVRYYEQYF | TGCGCCAGCAGTGATGGGGTCCGGTATTACGAGCAGTACTTC
. | . | TRBJ2-1 | TRBV28 | CASKEAGAPNEQFF | TGTGCCAGCAAGGAGGCGGGGGCACCTAATGAGCAGTTCTTC
. | . | TRBJ2-2 | TRBV10-3 | CAISAVVEGTNTGELFF | TGTGCCATCAGTGCCGTGGTAGAGGGGACGAACACCGGGGAGCTGTTTTTT
. | . | TRBJ2-3 | TRBV18 | CASSPRGDSGADTQYF | TGTGCCAGCTCACCAAGAGGGGATTCCGGAGCAGATACGCAGTATTTT
. | . | TRBJ1-2 | TRBV14 | CASSQPWGSGYTF | TGTGCCAGCAGCCAACCCTGGGGCTCTGGCTACACCTTC
. | . | TRBJ2-3 | TRBV13 | CASSPGSGTTDTQYF | TGTGCCAGCAGCCCAGGTAGCGGAACCACAGATACGCAGTATTTT
few | TRBD1 | TRBJ1-4 | TRBV5-1 | CASSFTGGTNEKLFF | TGCGCCAGCAGCTTTACAGGGGGAACTAATGAAAAACTGTTTTTT
. | . | TRBJ1-2 | TRBV6-5 | CASSPGRQTHYGYTF | TGTGCCAGCAGTCCCGGGAGGCAGACCCACTATGGCTACACCTTC
. | . | TRBJ2-7 | TRBV6-5 | CASSYSGDRLYEQYF | TGTGCCAGCAGTTACTCGGGAGACAGGCTCTACGAGCAGTACTTC
. | TRBD2 | TRBJ2-7 | TRBV6-2/TRBV6-3 | CASSSRTSGATLEQYF | TGTGCCAGCAGTTCCCGGACTAGCGGGGCTACCCTCGAGCAGTACTTC
. | . | TRBJ2-3 | TRBV12-3/TRBV12-4 | CASSFGRTAPTDTQYF | TGTGCCAGCAGTTTTGGGCGAACAGCCCCCACAGATACGCAGTATTTT
. | TRBD1 | TRBJ1-1 | TRBV4-1 | CASSRGQGGAEAFF | TGCGCCAGCAGCCGCGGACAGGGGGGCGCTGAAGCTTTCTTT
. | . | TRBJ2-3 | TRBV11-3 | CASSRTGLEADTQYF | TGTGCCAGCAGCCGGACGGGACTTGAGGCAGATACGCAGTATTTT
. | . | TRBJ2-5 | TRBV29-1 | CSVLGLQETQYF | TGCAGCGTTCTGGGGTTGCAAGAGACCCAGTACTTC
. | . | TRBJ2-3 | TRBV5-1 | CASSLREDLGTDTQYF | TGCGCCAGCAGCTTAAGAGAAGACTTAGGGACAGATACGCAGTATTTT
. | TRBD1 | TRBJ2-5 | TRBV19 | CASSTHQRQGARKTQYF | TGTGCCAGTAGTACTCACCAACGACAGGGGGCTAGGAAGACCCAGTACTTC
. | TRBD1 | TRBJ2-1 | TRBV5-1 | CASSWGTGQGARWTYNEQFF | TGCGCCAGCAGCTGGGGTACGGGACAGGGGGCCCGTTGGACCTACAATGAGCAGTTCTTC
. | TRBD1 | TRBJ2-4 | TRBV9 | CASSAYGTGGALNIQYF | TGTGCCAGCAGCGCATACGGGACAGGGGGCGCCTTGAACATTCAGTACTTC
. | . | TRBJ1-6 | TRBV3-1 | CAASGTQYNSPLHF | TGTGCCGCCTCCGGGACACAGTATAATTCACCCCTCCACTTT
. | TRBD2 | TRBJ2-5 | TRBV5-4 | CASSRTSGSGGTQYF | TGTGCCAGCAGCAGGACTAGCGGGAGTGGGGGGACCCAGTACTTC
few | . | TRBJ2-1 | TRBV29-1 | CSVPPQDEQFF | TGCAGCGTCCCCCCGCAGGATGAGCAGTTCTTC
. | . | TRBJ2-3 | TRBV27 | CASSLGGAVDTQYF | TGTGCCAGCAGTTTGGGGGGGGCCGTAGATACGCAGTATTTT